Listed here is a single TCR beta chain. Its target is unknown. The data were obtained in a study of OX40 agonist ivuxolimab in advanced cancers. Germline V gene sequence: CDR1 SGHRS, CDR2 YFSETQ. V lost 2 bases and J 1 base, leaving 15 bases between the germline ends. The CDR3 is 17 residues long. Study results and caveats: Not determined was the antigen specificity of the expanded peripheral T cells.

The data were produced by immunoSEQ multiplex PCR, yet TCRdb's version contains in-frame clones alone and is incomplete. The profile shows around 100,000 clones, over 75% of them singletons. The clonotype comes from an adult with an advanced solid tumor such as melanoma, head and neck, liver or kidney cancer. The rearrangement joins TRBV5-1 to TRBJ2-2; TRBD1 or TRBD2 may be the D gene (5 bases each). This sample comprised CD4+ or CD8+ T cells sorted from blood, obtained in a trial of the OX40 agonist ivuxolimab. The CDR3 DNA reads as TGCGCCAGCAGCTTAATACCGGGACCAATGAACACCGGGGAGCTGTTTTTT. Its protein product is CASSLIPGPMNTGELFF.